These 20 T cell receptor beta chains share one sample of origin, sequenced in a study of T-cell reconstitution after alpha-beta-depleted transplantation in children. Molecular barcoding with unique molecular identifiers was used for the TCRbeta library. One entry per CDR3 protein, called by TCRdb with MiXCR from the PCR reads. Here the sample spans a few hundred thousand distinct CDR3 sequences, about 11% being singletons. This specimen consisted of PBMCs from the stem cell graft donor, obtained from the stem cell graft. These receptors came from a human donor who donated a stem cell graft to a child with acute myeloid leukemia.

This clonotype was observed a handful of times. V and J are TRBV20-1 and TRBJ1-1, with D possibly matching TRBD1 (6 bases). V was cut by 0 bases and J by 4 bases, with 12 bases left in between. This CDR3 has 14 amino acids. The germline gives CDR1 DFQATT, CDR2 SNEGSKA (reference sequence). This CDR3 is CSARDIGGPTEAFF. CDR3 nucleotide sequence: TGCAGTGCTAGAGATATCGGGGGGCCCACTGAAGCTTTCTTT.

This clonotype was detected ten times or more. The J gene is TRBJ2-5, the V gene TRBV9; 8 bases fit TRBD2. In germline, CDR1 is SGDLS, CDR2 YYNGEE. J gave up 5 bases and V 0 bases, and 6 bases lay outside the gene matches. The CDR3 runs to 15 residues. CDR3 in DNA: TGTGCCAGCAGCGTAGGGGGGACTAGTTCGGAGACCCAGTACTTC. Protein sequence: CASSVGGTSSETQYF. The full variable domain, in which reference TRBV9 and TRBJ2-5 provide the parts outside the CDR3, is DSGVTQTPKHLITATGQRVTLRCSPRSGDLSVYWYQQSLDQGLQFLIQYYNGEERAKGNILERFSAQQFPDLHSELNLSSLELGDSALYFCASSVGGTSSETQYFGPGTRLLVL.

The chain links TRBV13 to TRBJ1-1; 10 bases map to TRBD1. The CDR3 has 15 residues. From germline, CDR1 is PRHDT and CDR2 FYEKMQ (reference sequence). With 5 bases clipped from V and 8 bases from J, the junction kept 11 bases outside the gene matches. This chain's CDR3 is CASSPAGTGVEEAFF. The CDR3 DNA sequence: TGTGCCAGCAGCCCAGCCGGGACAGGGGTGGAAGAAGCTTTCTTT.

The rearrangement links TRBV4-2 to TRBJ1-1, with 8 positions matching TRBD1. The CDR3 is 19 residues long. The germline V gene has CDR1 LGHNA and CDR2 YNFKEQ. The J segment lost 1 base and the V segment lost 3 bases, leaving 16 bases of the junction unmatched. The DNA of the CDR3 is TGTGCCAGCAGCCACAGATTTATCCAATTGGACAGGGCGAACACTGAAGCTTTCTTT. Translating gives CASSHRFIQLDRANTEAFF.

This clonotype was counted a single time. This chain uses TRBV30 with TRBJ1-2; D is unclear. The V and J ends lost 1 base and 1 base respectively, with 13 bases between them. CDR1 is GTSNPN, CDR2 SVGIG, per germline (reference sequence). The length of the CDR3 is 15 residues. The CDR3, as DNA: TGTGCCTGGAGTGCATTGGACGGCTTTAACTATGGCTACACCTTC. Its protein product is CAWSALDGFNYGYTF.

The table lists this clonotype with a few counts. V is TRBV6-5 and J is TRBJ2-5; D gene unclear. The CDR3 is 16 amino acids. Germline-derived CDR1 and CDR2 are MNHEY and SVGAGI. The germline V and J ends were trimmed by 2 bases and 1 base, with 14 bases remaining between them. CDR3 coding DNA: TGTGCCAGCAGTTACAATCCCCCTCCGGGCCAAGAGACCCAGTACTTC. It specifies CASSYNPPPGQETQYF.

CDR3 amino acids: CSARDLTGGDREQYF. The CDR3 nucleotides read TGCAGTGCTAGAGATCTGACAGGCGGGGATCGTGAGCAGTACTTC. The chain joins TRBV20-1 to TRBJ2-7, with D perhaps assigned TRBD1 or TRBD2 (6 bases each). The V gene lost 0 bases and the J gene lost 7 bases, with 19 bases spanning the gap. The germline gives CDR1 DFQATT, CDR2 SNEGSKA (reference sequence). The CDR3 runs to 15 residues.

This clonotype was observed a handful of times. CDR3 sequence: CASSLTQGSEAYGYTF. The CDR3 DNA sequence: TGTGCCAGCAGCTTGACCCAGGGTTCAGAGGCCTATGGCTACACCTTC. The V call is TRBV11-2, the J call TRBJ1-2; D possibly corresponds to TRBD1 (5 bases). The CDR3 sequence is 16 residues long. Trimming took off 3 bases at V and 4 bases at J, with 18 bases between the two ends. Germline V gene sequence: CDR1 SGHAT, CDR2 FQNNGV.

This clonotype has ten or more counts. The rearrangement joins TRBV7-8 to TRBJ2-3; 13 nucleotides agree with TRBD2. The germline gives CDR1 SGHVS, CDR2 FQNEAQ. CDR3 length: 16 amino acids. V trimming: 5 bases; J trimming: 4 bases; junction bases outside the gene matches: 6. The CDR3 DNA reads as TGTGCCAGCAGCCCCTGGACTAGCGGGAGCGCAGATACGCAGTATTTT. As protein: CASSPWTSGSADTQYF. The whole variable domain, remainder taken from reference TRBV7-8 and TRBJ2-3, is GAGVSQSPRYKVAKRGQDVALRCDPISGHVSLFWYQQALGQGPEFLTYFQNEAQLDKSGLPSDRFFAERPEGSVSTLKIQRTQQEDSAVYLCASSPWTSGSADTQYFGPGTRLTVL.

This clonotype occurred many times. This sequence joins TRBV4-3 and TRBJ1-1; D is uncertain. The CDR3 runs 13 residues. The germline V and J ends were trimmed by 3 bases and 0 bases, with 5 bases remaining between them. Germline V gene lookup returns CDR1 LGHNA and CDR2 YSLEER. CDR3: CASSQELNTEAFF. The CDR3 DNA reads as TGCGCCAGCAGCCAGGAGTTGAACACTGAAGCTTTCTTT.

This clonotype was observed a few times. This rearrangement joins TRBV27 to TRBJ1-1, with D maybe TRBD1 (6 bases). The CDR3 is made up of 16 amino acids. Per the germline V gene, CDR1 is MNHEY and CDR2 is SMNVEV (reference sequence). Trimming took off 5 bases at V and 1 base at J, with 17 bases between the two ends. This chain's CDR3 is CASSPGPGHPNTEAFF. CDR3 nucleotides: TGTGCCAGCAGTCCCGGCCCGGGACACCCGAACACTGAAGCTTTCTTT.

The genes are TRBV29-1 and TRBJ1-1; D remains ambiguous. From germline, CDR1 is SQVTM and CDR2 ANQGSEA. With 6 bases removed from V and 5 bases from J, the gap between germline ends came to 13 bases. The CDR3 is 12 amino acids. The CDR3 DNA follows: TGCAGCGTAGAGAGGAAGTTGACTGAAGCTTTCTTT. Amino acids: CSVERKLTEAFF.

This clonotype was seen a handful of times. The chain couples TRBV5-6 to TRBJ1-2; 10 nucleotides match TRBD1. CDR3 size: 15 residues. The trim removed 4 bases at V and 2 bases at J, leaving 5 bases unmatched. Germline CDR1 reads SGHDT; CDR2 reads YYEEEE. CDR3 loop: CASSLGQGSNYGYTF. As DNA, the CDR3 is TGTGCCAGCAGCCTGGGACAGGGGTCCAACTATGGCTACACCTTC.

This chain connects TRBV5-1 to TRBJ1-1; D not certain. V was clipped by 0 bases and J by 4 bases, with 7 bases between them. The germline CDR1 and CDR2 sequences are SGHRS and YFSETQ. The CDR3 spans 13 residues. In DNA, the CDR3 is TGCGCCAGCAGCTTGGCCGGGAGCACTGAAGCTTTCTTT. Translating it yields CASSLAGSTEAFF. The full variable domain, in which reference TRBV5-1 and TRBJ1-1 provide the parts outside the CDR3, is KAGVTQTPRYLIKTRGQQVTLSCSPISGHRSVSWYQQTPGQGLQFLFEYFSETQRNKGNFPGRFSGRQFSNSRSEMNVSTLELGDSALYLCASSLAGSTEAFFGQGTRLTVV.

The rearrangement uses TRBV2 and TRBJ2-2, with D unclear. Per the germline V gene, CDR1 is SNHLY and CDR2 is FYNNEI. This CDR3 has 15 amino acids. V was trimmed by 4 bases and J by 5 bases, leaving 14 bases between them. CDR3 region: CASSVRGFGTGELFF. The DNA of the CDR3 is TGTGCCAGCAGTGTCCGTGGTTTCGGGACCGGGGAGCTGTTTTTT.

This clonotype appeared a few times. J is TRBJ1-1 and V is TRBV30; D remains ambiguous. This CDR3 is built from 13 residues. Trimming shortened V by 4 bases and J by 2 bases, and 11 bases separated the two germline ends. The V gene's germline CDR1 is GTSNPN and CDR2 SVGIG (reference sequence). The CDR3 is CAWKAGFNTEAFF. The CDR3 DNA follows: TGTGCCTGGAAGGCTGGATTTAACACTGAAGCTTTCTTT.

This clonotype was observed many times. The chain is built from TRBV4-3 and TRBJ1-5, with a tentative D call TRBD1 (5 bases). Trimming took off 0 bases at V and 7 bases at J, with 13 bases between the two ends. CDR3 length equals 15 residues. CDR1 is LGHNA and CDR2 is YSLEER in the germline V gene. The CDR3 region has the DNA TGCGCCAGCAGCCAAGATGGGGCGAGGGAGCAGCCCCAGCATTTT. This sequence encodes CASSQDGAREQPQHF.

This clonotype was seen a handful of times. This chain joins TRBV5-1 and TRBJ1-1, with D uncertain. Trimming removed 4 bases at V and 7 bases at J, with 14 bases between. The CDR3 length is 13 residues. Germline V lookup: CDR1 SGHRS, CDR2 YFSETQ. This chain's CDR3 is CASSPVGIGEAFF. The CDR3 region has the DNA TGCGCCAGCAGCCCCGTAGGGATCGGTGAAGCTTTCTTT.

This chain links TRBV13 with TRBJ2-1; 10 bases line up with TRBD2. This CDR3 has 13 amino acids. CDR1 is PRHDT, CDR2 FYEKMQ, per germline (reference sequence). The J segment lost 9 bases and the V segment lost 6 bases, leaving 5 bases of the junction unmatched. The CDR3 here is CASRPAGGFEQFF. The CDR3 DNA sequence: TGTGCCAGCAGACCAGCGGGGGGGTTTGAGCAGTTCTTC.

In this sample, this clonotype turned up a few times. The chain uses TRBV11-1 and TRBJ2-3; TRBD1 matches 8 bases. Germline CDR1 SGHAT, CDR2 FQDESV (reference sequence). There are 21 residues in the CDR3. V dropped 2 bases and J dropped 0; count of bases not matched to a gene: 19. The CDR3 reads CASSLPLFEGGQEASTDTQYF. CDR3 DNA sequence: TGTGCCAGCAGCTTACCCCTTTTTGAGGGGGGACAGGAAGCTAGCACAGATACGCAGTATTTT.